This TCR beta chain emerged from a study of T cells in Graves' hyperthyroidism and ophthalmopathy (dated by TCRdb to the late 2010s). At the level of the whole study: To identify TCR V-J signatures that set the groups apart, the researchers used a discovery cohort of more than 95 patients, made up of some 41 with Graves' ophthalmopathy and about 60 with stable Graves' hyperthyroidism. Whether ophthalmopathy could be predicted prospectively was tested in an independent validation cohort made up of approximately 19 hyperthyroidism patients plus 17 patients who later progressed to ophthalmopathy. The 100 discovery patients were divided at random into training and test sets in a 7:3 ratio. The study also compared thyroid tissue and blood T-cell repertoires from several Graves' hyperthyroidism patients. After sampling, hyperthyroidism patients received methimazole starting at 30 mg daily, and ophthalmopathy patients received high-dose intravenous methylprednisolone. The paper reports TCR Vbeta CDR3 sequencing of approximately 140 peripheral blood samples: over 40 ophthalmopathy, 70 to 85 hyperthyroidism and 17 progressor patients.

The TCR beta CDR3 regions were amplified from the RNA transcripts. A first-round RT-PCR of the TCR CDR3 used the HTBI primer set with the Qiagen OneStep RT-PCR kit. Libraries were constructed in a second round of multiplex PCR, after which size selection and purification were carried out. Sequencing of the libraries was done on an Illumina HiSeq2000 using paired-end 100 bp reads. On the authors' methods: SOAPnuke was used to process the raw data, throwing out any read that contained adapters or uncalled bases, had a mean Phred below 15, or lacked an exact constant-primer or identifier match. COPE v1.2.5 was used to merge high-quality paired reads, and clonotypes were defined as unique nucleotide sequences. MiTCR v1.1 was used to align clonotypes to the IMGT TRBV, TRBD and TRBJ reference segments. The analysis included only V-J combinations with a frequency above 0.0001, which together covered 99% to 99.2% of the repertoires. A TCS score was defined as the ratio between F50 (clonal expansion) and ExV (chaos), using BLOSUM62-based TCRdist between CDR3 peptides within each V-J. Welch's t-statistics and random forest reduced 500 to 650 V-J features to about 12, which were used in a naive Bayes classifier (R e1071). The similarity between thyroid and blood repertoires was quantified using the Morisita-Horn index. TCRdb's own reprocessing of the public reads used fastp at Q25 and MiXCR and kept productive beta chains. Here each entry gathers all rows of one CDR3 protein and keeps the most common genes and DNA. TCRdb's processing, not the authors', yielded these V and J calls. This sample gives about 510,000 distinct CDR3 sequences in total; approximately 49% of them show up just once. About 43% of the sample comes from the top ten.

The table lists this clonotype with a count of one. Its antigen has not been determined. There are no base qualities to consult, and no much larger clone falls within one base. A lone read gives weak evidence. Overall study outcomes, separate from this receptor: Most expanded thyroid clonotypes (frequency above 0.001) were also detected in blood, suggesting blood repertoires may reflect thyroid immune responses. In validation, the model predicted progression to ophthalmopathy a median of about 6.5 months before onset, with about 64% sensitivity and just under 75% specificity. Ophthalmopathy was separated from stable hyperthyroidism by a 13 V-J signature model, with just over 85% sensitivity and about 81% specificity obtained in cross-validation and 80%/75% obtained in testing. Sample size was not statistically predetermined, and blinding of investigators to group allocation was not performed.

Spanning cysteine to phenylalanine, the CDR3 consists of 14 amino acids. Left in the record is the CDR3 DNA by itself, 42 bases read in frame from the first base. V and J are truncated by 0 bases and 4 bases respectively, leaving an intervening sequence of 9 bases. CDR1 SGHTA and CDR2 FQGTGA are derived from the germline V gene. Any patient with an uncontrolled infection, another autoimmune disease, pregnancy or lactation was excluded. Diagnoses were based on clinical symptoms, serum thyroxine and TRAb, thyroid ultrasound and orbital computed tomography. Total RNA was extracted with Trizol reagent, and quality was checked on an Agilent 2100 Bioanalyzer.

The rearranged segments are TRBV7-3 and TRBJ1-2, with no confidently assigned D gene. The sequencing sample was made of peripheral blood or thyroid tissue (not recorded which). The clonotype comes from an adult woman with Graves' disease, either hyperthyroidism or ophthalmopathy (not recorded which). CDR3 region: CASSLTRPGYGYTF. DNA sequence: TGTGCCAGCAGCTTAACCCGCCCGGGCTATGGCTACACCTTC.